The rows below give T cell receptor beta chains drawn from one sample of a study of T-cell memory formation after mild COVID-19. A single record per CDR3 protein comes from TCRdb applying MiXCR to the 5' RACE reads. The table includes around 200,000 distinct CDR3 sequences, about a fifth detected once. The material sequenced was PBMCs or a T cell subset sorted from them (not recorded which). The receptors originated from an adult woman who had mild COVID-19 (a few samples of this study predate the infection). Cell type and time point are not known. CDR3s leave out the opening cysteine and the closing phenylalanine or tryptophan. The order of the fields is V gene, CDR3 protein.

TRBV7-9 ATRSGSYNEQF
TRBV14 ASSQDSDRGVLETQY
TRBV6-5 ASSYYPPGLAGANTGELF
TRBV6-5 ASSPGQNTEAF
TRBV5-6 ASSLVPAAGGRQETQY
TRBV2 ASSEGFRTSEQY
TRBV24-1 ATSDLGTQY
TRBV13 ASSEQGLSYNEQF
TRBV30 AWTTGGPYEQY
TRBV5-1 ASSFEGTAYGYT
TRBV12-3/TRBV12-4 ASSTTLGRGRNEQF